The present T cell receptor beta chain was sequenced within a study of CD8 T cells in ankylosing spondylitis. This clonotype was observed many times. TCRdb re-called the 5' RACE reads with MiXCR, one entry per CDR3 protein. The sample includes about 130,000 distinct CDR3 sequences, around 9.7% of them seen just once. The CDR3 has 15 amino acids. Per germline, CDR1 SGHNT and CDR2 YYREEE (reference sequence). V lost 4 bases to trimming and J lost 9 bases; unmatched junction nucleotides: 6. The specimen sequenced was blood, either unsorted or a sorted T cell fraction (not recorded which). The receptor was isolated from a male donor with ankylosing spondylitis or in good health (not recorded which). The rearrangement links TRBV5-4 to TRBJ2-1; TRBD2 matches at 14 bases. CDR3 sequence (DNA): TGTGCCAGCAGCCCGGGACTAGCGGGAGAACGTGAGCAGTTCTTC. Protein sequence: CASSPGLAGEREQFF.